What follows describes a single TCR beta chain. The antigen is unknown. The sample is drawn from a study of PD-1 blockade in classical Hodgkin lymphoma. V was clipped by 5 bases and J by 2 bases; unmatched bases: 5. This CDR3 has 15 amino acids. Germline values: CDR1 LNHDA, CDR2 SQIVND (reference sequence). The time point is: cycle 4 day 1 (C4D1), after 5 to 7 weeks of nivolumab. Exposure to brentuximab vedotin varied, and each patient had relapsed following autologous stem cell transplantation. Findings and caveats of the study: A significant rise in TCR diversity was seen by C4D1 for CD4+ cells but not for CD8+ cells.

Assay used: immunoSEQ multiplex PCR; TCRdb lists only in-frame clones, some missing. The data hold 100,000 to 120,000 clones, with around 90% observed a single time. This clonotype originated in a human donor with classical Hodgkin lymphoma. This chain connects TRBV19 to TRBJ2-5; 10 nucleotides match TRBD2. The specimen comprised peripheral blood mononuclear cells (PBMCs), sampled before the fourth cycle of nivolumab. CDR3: CASSVGTSDQETQYF. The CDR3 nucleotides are TGTGCCAGTAGTGTGGGGACTAGCGATCAAGAGACCCAGTACTTC.